Listed below are T cell receptor beta chains from one sample, sequenced in a study of blood T cell repertoires in COVID-19. Clones were read by immunoSEQ multiplex PCR, and TCRdb kept only the in-frame ones, dropping some. Seen here are about 210,000 clones, approximately 86% observed once, and the top ten hold around 0.72%. Sequencing was performed on peripheral blood. All receptors come from a man aged 40-50 years with acute or convalescent COVID-19. Both conserved end residues are part of each CDR3.

j_call,v_call,cdr3_aa
TRBJ2-1,TRBV7-6,CASSLDPPGLAVDNEQFF
TRBJ2-3,TRBV6-5,CASSPGTVTDTQYF
TRBJ2-7,TRBV19,CASSTGQAEQYF
TRBJ1-3,TRBV19,CASRDRVRKVYSGNTIYF
TRBJ1-5,TRBV18,CASSPPGGGNQPQHF
TRBJ1-6,TRBV28,CASSPGQGGLNSPLHF
TRBJ2-5,TRBV24-1,CATSDGAEGTQYF
TRBJ2-3,TRBV18,CASSPVGVRGDTQYF
TRBJ2-1,TRBV7-2,CASSILLAGNEQFF
TRBJ2-7,TRBV12-2,CASRLARDRPLHEQYF
TRBJ2-5,TRBV27,CASSFRSGLETQYF
TRBJ2-7,TRBV27,CASSPKGDEQYF
TRBJ1-4,TRBV24-1,CATSAPEKLFF
TRBJ2-3,TRBV18,CASFPGTGADTQYF
TRBJ2-7,TRBV5-1,CASSPGLAGDEQYF
TRBJ2-1,TRBV14,CASGAGSGNEQFF
TRBJ2-7,TRBV10-3,CAISGGTGHEQYF
TRBJ1-5,TRBV28,CASLWDSGQPQHF
TRBJ2-5,TRBV19,CASRGDRGLFETQYF
TRBJ1-1,TRBV28,CATNHRGIGYTEAFF
TRBJ2-7,TRBV28,CASSPPTGIHEQYF
TRBJ1-6,TRBV12-3/TRBV12-4,CASSEQGQPLHF
TRBJ1-5,TRBV19,CASSIDPGQGFLQPQHF
TRBJ2-1,TRBV29-1,CSSWTDRPQQFF
TRBJ2-1,TRBV19,CASRSGGPYNEQFF
TRBJ1-2,TRBV27,CASRSGGLTGGMDYGYTF
TRBJ1-5,TRBV19,CASRDRASQPQHF
TRBJ1-6,TRBV27,CASLPLGTGASPLHF
TRBJ2-2,TRBV5-5,CASTFGPRDTGELFF
TRBJ2-1,TRBV7-9,CAPRRPDGNEQFF
TRBJ2-7,TRBV7-6,CAISSGGSDEQYF
TRBJ2-5,TRBV9,CASSETTGETQYF
TRBJ1-3,TRBV28,CASSPTGTSGNTIYF
TRBJ2-7,TRBV3-1/TRBV3-2,CASRLSGGASEQYF
TRBJ2-2,TRBV4-3,CASSLLAGGLHLDTGELFF
TRBJ1-1,TRBV11-2,CAGGGMNTEAFF
TRBJ2-2,TRBV14,CASSFGGTGGVPGGELFF
TRBJ2-1,TRBV10-3,CAISESASGRYNEQFF
TRBJ1-2,TRBV27,CASSTRDREDGYTF
TRBJ2-5,TRBV4-1,CASSQVMGQAGETQYF
TRBJ2-7,TRBV6-5,CASSRTSGGGEQYF
TRBJ2-1,TRBV4-3,CASSRGESSYNEQFF
TRBJ2-7,TRBV6-2/TRBV6-3,CASSIRSYEQYF
TRBJ1-3,TRBV7-2,CASSWDNASGNTIYF
TRBJ2-1,TRBV6-5,CASSYRSGSRDEQFF
TRBJ1-6,TRBV13,CASSQAQGVSSPLHF
TRBJ2-7,TRBV2,CAIKQRTEVVYEQYF
TRBJ1-2,TRBV6-5,CASSRDRYGYTF
TRBJ2-2,TRBV7-8,CASSSRHRDIYTGELFF
TRBJ2-2,TRBV5-1,CASSSPYGRGSSNTGELFF
TRBJ1-5,TRBV2,CASSEPTGRFQPQHF
TRBJ2-7,TRBV20-1,CSASGVNEQYF
TRBJ2-7,TRBV18,CASTGQGATYEQYF
TRBJ2-7,TRBV3-1/TRBV3-2,CASSLQATTGTYNEQYF
TRBJ2-7,TRBV4-3,CASSQTGRGDEQYF
TRBJ1-6,TRBV5-1,CASSWDREAYNSPLHF
TRBJ2-3,TRBV11-2,CASSLDQVAGGQADTQYF
TRBJ1-3,TRBV6-5,CASSRDKFSGNTIYF